These T cell receptor beta chains were read from a single sample in a study of cytomegalovirus exposure and HLA in healthy donors. Produced via immunoSEQ multiplex PCR; TCRdb's table is partial and in-frame only. The sample consists of fewer than 250,000 clones, about 72% of them appearing once. Sequencing used PBMCs. Receptor source: a male donor in good health and CMV-seronegative. Both conserved end residues are part of each CDR3. D genes are given only for firm matches. Some rows have no size entry. The others give once, few or many, or a class for an expanded clone.

clone size,J gene,V gene,D gene,CDR3 DNA,CDR3 protein
-,TRBJ2-3,TRBV30,-,TGTGCCTGGAAGGTGGGGCCCCATACGCAGTATTTT,CAWKVGPHTQYF
-,TRBJ2-1,TRBV9,-,TGTGCCAGCAGCCATCGGACGGCCGAGGGTGAGCAGTTCTTC,CASSHRTAEGEQFF
-,TRBJ2-3,TRBV6-5,-,TGTGCCAGCAGTCAGGGCCCGGATACGCAGTATTTT,CASSQGPDTQYF
-,TRBJ2-7,TRBV19,-,TGTGCCAGTAGTACTCTCCCGGGGAACCACTACGAGCAGTACTTC,CASSTLPGNHYEQYF
once,TRBJ2-1,TRBV29-1,-,TGCAGCGTTTCCACAGGGAACAATGAGCAGTTCTTC,CSVSTGNNEQFF
-,TRBJ1-2,TRBV6-5,TRBD1,TGTGCCAGCAGAACCTCCGGGACAGGGAACTATGGCTACACCTTC,CASRTSGTGNYGYTF
-,TRBJ2-5,TRBV28,-,TGTGCCAGCAGACCACAGGGTGAAAAGACCCAGTACTTC,CASRPQGEKTQYF
-,TRBJ1-2,TRBV7-3,-,TGTGCCAGCAGCTTATCTCAGGGGAGTGGGGGCTACACCTTC,CASSLSQGSGGYTF
-,TRBJ2-1,TRBV7-3,TRBD1,TGTGCCAGCAGCACTCCGGGACAGGGAGGGAATGAGCAGTTCTTC,CASSTPGQGGNEQFF
-,TRBJ2-4,TRBV7-9,TRBD2,TGTGCCAGCAGCGTGTGGGCGGGAGAAGCCAAAAACATTCAGTACTTC,CASSVWAGEAKNIQYF
-,TRBJ2-3,TRBV19,TRBD1,TGTGCCAGTAAAGGCAGGGGGTTCGCAGATACGCAGTATTTT,CASKGRGFADTQYF
-,TRBJ2-7,TRBV5-1,-,TGCGCCAGCAGTCTTCAGGGGTGGTACGAGCAGTACTTC,CASSLQGWYEQYF
-,TRBJ2-3,TRBV7-3,-,TGTGCCAGCAGCCCGAGGCTGACAGATACGCAGTATTTT,CASSPRLTDTQYF
few,TRBJ2-5,TRBV9,-,TGTGCCAGCAGCGTAGATCCAGGGCGGGGAGAGACCCAGTACTTC,CASSVDPGRGETQYF
-,TRBJ2-7,TRBV5-1,-,TGCGCCAGCAGCCCAGGGACTGGAAACCTCTACGAGCAGTACTTC,CASSPGTGNLYEQYF
few,TRBJ2-5,TRBV7-2,TRBD1,TGTGCCAGCAGCCCACGACAGGGGGCGTGGGAGACCCAGTACTTC,CASSPRQGAWETQYF
-,TRBJ2-7,TRBV27,-,TGTGCCAGCGCTCCCTATGCGCAAGCCTACGAGCAGTACTTC,CASAPYAQAYEQYF
-,TRBJ2-7,TRBV30,TRBD1,TGTGCCTGGAAACAGGGGACAGAGCAGTACTTC,CAWKQGTEQYF
-,TRBJ2-7,TRBV30,-,TGTGCCTGGAGTACACAGCCCTCCTACGAGCAGTACTTC,CAWSTQPSYEQYF
-,TRBJ2-7,TRBV25-1,-,TGTGCCAGCAGTGAGGCGGACTATGACGAGCAGTACTTC,CASSEADYDEQYF
-,TRBJ2-3,TRBV27,TRBD2,TGTGCCAGCAGTTTAAGACGGAGGGGGACTAGCGGTTCCCCTAGCACAGATACGCAGTATTTT,CASSLRRRGTSGSPSTDTQYF
-,TRBJ2-7,TRBV4-2,TRBD1,TGTGCCAGCAGCCGGGGACAGGGCTACGAGCAGTACTTC,CASSRGQGYEQYF
-,TRBJ1-1,TRBV7-9,-,TGTGCCAGCAGCTTACCCGGAGGGGCCATTGAAGCTTTCTTT,CASSLPGGAIEAFF
-,TRBJ2-7,TRBV15,-,TGTGCCACCAGCAGAGAGCGGGACAGACTCTACGAGCAGTACTTC,CATSRERDRLYEQYF
-,TRBJ1-2,TRBV28,TRBD1,TGTGCCAGCAGTTACCGGGACAGGGGCCATGGCTACACCTTC,CASSYRDRGHGYTF
-,TRBJ1-5,TRBV28,-,TGTGCCAGCAGTCCGCAGGGAGGGGCGAGGCAGCCCCAGCATTTT,CASSPQGGARQPQHF
-,TRBJ1-1,TRBV10-2,-,TGCGCCAGCGGGGGGTGGGGGGGCCTTATGAACACTGAAGCTTTCTTT,CASGGWGGLMNTEAFF
-,TRBJ2-3,TRBV5-1,-,TGCGCCAGCAGCTTCTCCGGCACAGATACGCAGTATTTT,CASSFSGTDTQYF
-,TRBJ2-7,TRBV28,TRBD2,TGTGCCGCCCAAACTAGCGGGTGGGCCTACGAGCAGTACTTC,CAAQTSGWAYEQYF
-,TRBJ2-1,TRBV28,TRBD1,TGTGCCAGCAGTCCTTCAGGTACAGGGGGGAATCGGGATGAGCAGTTCTTC,CASSPSGTGGNRDEQFF
-,TRBJ1-2,TRBV2,TRBD1,TGTGCCAGCAGTGATGGGGGTAGATTTCGGGACAGGGGTGAATATGGCTACACCTTC,CASSDGGRFRDRGEYGYTF
-,TRBJ2-1,TRBV10-1,TRBD2,TGCGCCAGCAGTGGCGGGAGTATCCTCAATGAGCAGTTCTTC,CASSGGSILNEQFF
-,TRBJ1-2,TRBV5-1,-,TGCGCCAGCAGCTTGAGGGTTGGCGGACTAAACTATGGCTACACCTTC,CASSLRVGGLNYGYTF
once,TRBJ2-5,TRBV19,-,TGTGCCAGTGCGAGGAATGCAGCTCGGTCCAGAGAGACCCAGTACTTC,CASARNAARSRETQYF
-,TRBJ2-1,TRBV19,-,TGTGCCAGTAGTATTCGGTTTTCCTACAATGAGCAGTTCTTC,CASSIRFSYNEQFF
few,TRBJ2-6,TRBV23-1,-,TGCGCCAGCAGTCAATCGACAGCCTCTGGGGCCAACGTCCTGACTTTC,CASSQSTASGANVLTF
-,TRBJ2-2,TRBV19,TRBD2,TGTGCCAGTAGGGGTCGACTAGCGGGAGGGCCAAGGGGCACCGGGGAGCTGTTTTTT,CASRGRLAGGPRGTGELFF
-,TRBJ2-2,TRBV19,TRBD2,TGTGCCAGTAGTATAGGACTAGCGGGGTCCGGGGAGCTGTTTTTT,CASSIGLAGSGELFF
-,TRBJ2-3,TRBV18,TRBD2,TGTGCCAGCTCACCATTCAGCGGGAGAAGCACAGATACGCAGTATTTT,CASSPFSGRSTDTQYF
-,TRBJ1-2,TRBV29-1,-,TGCAGCGTTGGGTATTCGGTTTATGGCTACACCTTC,CSVGYSVYGYTF
once,TRBJ2-7,TRBV2,-,TGTGCCAGCAGTGATAACTACGAGCAGTACTTC,CASSDNYEQYF